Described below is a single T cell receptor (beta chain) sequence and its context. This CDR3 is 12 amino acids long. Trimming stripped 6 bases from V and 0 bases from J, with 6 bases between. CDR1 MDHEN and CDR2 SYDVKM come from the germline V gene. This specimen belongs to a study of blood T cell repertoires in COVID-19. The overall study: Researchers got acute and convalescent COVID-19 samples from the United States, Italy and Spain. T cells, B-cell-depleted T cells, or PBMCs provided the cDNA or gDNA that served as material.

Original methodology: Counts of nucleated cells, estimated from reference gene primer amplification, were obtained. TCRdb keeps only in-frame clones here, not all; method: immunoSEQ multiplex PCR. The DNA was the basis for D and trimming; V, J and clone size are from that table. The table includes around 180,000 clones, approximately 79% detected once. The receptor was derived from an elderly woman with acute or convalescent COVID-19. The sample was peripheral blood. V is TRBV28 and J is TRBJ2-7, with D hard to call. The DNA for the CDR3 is TGTGCCAGCAGACTTTCCTCCTACGAGCAGTACTTC. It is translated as CASRLSSYEQYF.